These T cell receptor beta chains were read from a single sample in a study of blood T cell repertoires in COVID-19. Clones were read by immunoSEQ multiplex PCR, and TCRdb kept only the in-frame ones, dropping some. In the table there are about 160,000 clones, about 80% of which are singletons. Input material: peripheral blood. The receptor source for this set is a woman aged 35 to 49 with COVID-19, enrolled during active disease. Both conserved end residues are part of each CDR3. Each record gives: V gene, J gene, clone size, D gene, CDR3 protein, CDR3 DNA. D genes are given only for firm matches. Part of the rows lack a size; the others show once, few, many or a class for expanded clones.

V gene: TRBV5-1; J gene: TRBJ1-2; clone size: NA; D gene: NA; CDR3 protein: CASSPGAGTFYGYTF; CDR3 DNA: TGCGCCAGCTCCCCTGGGGCCGGGACTTTCTATGGCTACACCTTC
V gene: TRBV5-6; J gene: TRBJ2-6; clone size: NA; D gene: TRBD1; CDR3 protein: CASSLTGGGKTGANVLTF; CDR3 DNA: TGTGCCAGCAGCTTGACAGGGGGCGGGAAAACTGGGGCCAACGTCCTGACTTTC
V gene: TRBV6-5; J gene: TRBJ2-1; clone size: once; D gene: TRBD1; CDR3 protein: CASSYWGTGADEQFF; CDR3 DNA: TGTGCCAGCAGTTACTGGGGGACAGGGGCCGATGAGCAGTTCTTC
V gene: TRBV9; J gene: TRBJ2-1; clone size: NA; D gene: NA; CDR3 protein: CASSVEFDNEQFF; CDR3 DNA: TGTGCCAGCAGCGTAGAATTCGACAATGAGCAGTTCTTC
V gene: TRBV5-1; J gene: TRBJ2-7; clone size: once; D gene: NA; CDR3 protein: CASSFFGGNYEQYF; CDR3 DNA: TGCGCCAGCAGCTTTTTCGGCGGGAACTACGAGCAGTACTTC
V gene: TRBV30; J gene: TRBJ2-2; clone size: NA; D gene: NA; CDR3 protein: CAWISTGELFF; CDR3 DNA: TGTGCCTGGATTTCGACTGGGGAGCTGTTTTTT
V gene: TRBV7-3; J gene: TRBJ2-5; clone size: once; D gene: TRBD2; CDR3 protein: CASSPSGGLGETQYF; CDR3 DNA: TGTGCCAGCAGCCCGAGCGGGGGCCTGGGGGAGACCCAGTACTTC
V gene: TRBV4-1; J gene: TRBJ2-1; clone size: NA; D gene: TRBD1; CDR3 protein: CASSQGLTGHSSYNEQFF; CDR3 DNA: TGCGCCAGCAGCCAAGGATTGACAGGGCACAGCTCCTACAATGAGCAGTTCTTC
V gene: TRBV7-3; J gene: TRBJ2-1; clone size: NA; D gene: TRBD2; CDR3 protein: CASSPGLAGALYNEQFF; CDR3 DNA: TGTGCCAGCAGCCCGGGACTAGCGGGAGCGCTCTACAATGAGCAGTTCTTC
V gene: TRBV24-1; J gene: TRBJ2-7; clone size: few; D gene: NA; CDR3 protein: CATSDSTSYRKGEQYF; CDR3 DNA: TGTGCCACCAGTGACTCTACCTCCTACAGGAAGGGCGAGCAGTACTTC
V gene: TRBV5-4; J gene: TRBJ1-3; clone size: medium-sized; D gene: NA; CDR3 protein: CASSLGPQGSGNTIYF; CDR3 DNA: TGTGCCAGCAGCTTGGGGCCTCAGGGCTCTGGAAACACCATATATTTT
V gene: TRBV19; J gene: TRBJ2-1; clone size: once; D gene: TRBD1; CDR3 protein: CATRDRATYNEQFF; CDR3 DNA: TGTGCCACCAGGGACAGGGCAACCTACAATGAGCAGTTCTTC
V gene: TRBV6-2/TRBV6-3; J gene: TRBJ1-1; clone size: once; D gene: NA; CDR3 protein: CASSYLERWEAFF; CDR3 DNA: TGTGCCAGCAGTTATTTAGAACGGTGGGAAGCTTTCTTT
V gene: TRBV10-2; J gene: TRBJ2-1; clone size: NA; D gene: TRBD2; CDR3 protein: CASSGGSGVYNEQFF; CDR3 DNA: TGCGCCAGCAGTGGGGGTAGCGGGGTCTACAATGAGCAGTTCTTC
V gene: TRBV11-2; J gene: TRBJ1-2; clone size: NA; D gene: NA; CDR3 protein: CASSLVDSPYGYTF; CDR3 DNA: TGTGCCAGCAGCTTAGTCGACAGCCCCTATGGCTACACCTTC
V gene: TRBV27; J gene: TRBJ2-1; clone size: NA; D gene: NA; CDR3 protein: CASSLGSNEQFF; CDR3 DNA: TGTGCCAGCAGTTTAGGGAGCAATGAGCAGTTCTTC
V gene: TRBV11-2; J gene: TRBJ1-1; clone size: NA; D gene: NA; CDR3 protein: CATQLATEAFF; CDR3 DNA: TGTGCCACCCAGTTGGCCACTGAAGCTTTCTTT
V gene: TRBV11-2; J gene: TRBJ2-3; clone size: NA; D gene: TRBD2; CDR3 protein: CASSLGSSGGRDTQYF; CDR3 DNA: TGTGCCAGCAGCTTAGGGTCTAGCGGGGGAAGAGATACGCAGTATTTT
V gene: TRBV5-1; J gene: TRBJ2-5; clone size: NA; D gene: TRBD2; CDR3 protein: CASSLGRGLSSGSNQETQYF; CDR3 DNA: TGCGCCAGCAGCTTGGGGCGGGGTCTATCTAGCGGGAGTAACCAAGAGACCCAGTACTTC
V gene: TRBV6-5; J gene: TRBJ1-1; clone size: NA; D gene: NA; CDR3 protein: CASLGRDTEAFF; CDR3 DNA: TGTGCCAGCCTCGGCCGGGACACTGAAGCTTTCTTT
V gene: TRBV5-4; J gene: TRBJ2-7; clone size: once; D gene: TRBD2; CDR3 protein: CASSPGALAGGEQYF; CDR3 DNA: TGTGCCAGCAGCCCGGGCGCACTAGCGGGAGGAGAGCAGTACTTC
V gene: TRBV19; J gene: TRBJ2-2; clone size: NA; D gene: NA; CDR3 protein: CASKEGASSGELFF; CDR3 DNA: TGTGCCAGTAAGGAGGGAGCAAGCTCCGGGGAGCTGTTTTTT
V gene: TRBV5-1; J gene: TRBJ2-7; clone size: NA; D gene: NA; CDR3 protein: CASMKDRASEQYF; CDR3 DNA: TGCGCCAGCATGAAGGACAGAGCGTCCGAGCAGTACTTC
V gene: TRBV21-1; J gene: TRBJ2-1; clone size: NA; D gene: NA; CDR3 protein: CASSNPGQGNEQFF; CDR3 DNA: TGTGCCAGCAGCAATCCGGGACAGGGCAATGAGCAGTTCTTC